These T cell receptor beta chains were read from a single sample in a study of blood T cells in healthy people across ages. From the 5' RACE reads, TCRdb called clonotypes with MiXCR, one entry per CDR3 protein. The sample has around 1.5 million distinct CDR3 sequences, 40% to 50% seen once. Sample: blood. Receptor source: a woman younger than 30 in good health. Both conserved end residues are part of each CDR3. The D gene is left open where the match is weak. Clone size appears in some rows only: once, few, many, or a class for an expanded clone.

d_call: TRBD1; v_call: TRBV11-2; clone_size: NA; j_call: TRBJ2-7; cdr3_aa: CASSWTGTGLNEQYF; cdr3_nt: TGTGCCAGCAGCTGGACCGGGACAGGGCTGAACGAGCAGTACTTC
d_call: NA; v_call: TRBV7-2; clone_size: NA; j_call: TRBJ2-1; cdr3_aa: CASSLERLSYNEQFF; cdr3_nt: TGTGCCAGCAGCTTAGAGCGGCTCTCCTACAATGAGCAGTTCTTC
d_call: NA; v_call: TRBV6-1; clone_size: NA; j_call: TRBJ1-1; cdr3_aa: CASSVGKTNTEAFF; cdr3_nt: TGTGCCAGCAGCGTCGGAAAGACGAACACTGAAGCTTTCTTT
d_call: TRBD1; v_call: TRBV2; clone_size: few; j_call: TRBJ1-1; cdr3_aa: CASTPGTGRNTEAFF; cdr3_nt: TGTGCCAGCACCCCCGGGACAGGGAGAAACACTGAAGCTTTCTTT
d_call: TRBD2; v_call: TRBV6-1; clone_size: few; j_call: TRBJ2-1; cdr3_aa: CASSVRTSTSEQFF; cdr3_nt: TGTGCCAGCAGTGTCCGGACTAGCACGAGTGAGCAGTTCTTC
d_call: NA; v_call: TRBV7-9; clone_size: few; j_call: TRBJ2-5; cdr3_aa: CASSETAQETQYF; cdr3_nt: TGTGCCAGCAGCGAGACAGCTCAAGAGACCCAGTACTTC
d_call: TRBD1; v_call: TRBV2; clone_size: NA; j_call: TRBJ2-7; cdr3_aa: CASSELPGQSSSYEQYF; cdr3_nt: TGTGCCAGCAGTGAACTCCCGGGACAGAGCAGCTCCTACGAGCAGTACTTC
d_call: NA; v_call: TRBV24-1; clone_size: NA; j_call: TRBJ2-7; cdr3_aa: CATSDLRAGSSYEQYF; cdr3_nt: TGTGCCACCAGTGATTTGCGTGCGGGGAGCTCCTACGAGCAGTACTTC
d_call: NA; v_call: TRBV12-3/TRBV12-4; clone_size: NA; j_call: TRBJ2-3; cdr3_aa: CASSRTGVLSTDTQYF; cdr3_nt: TGTGCCAGCAGCCGAACGGGAGTCCTTAGCACAGATACGCAGTATTTT
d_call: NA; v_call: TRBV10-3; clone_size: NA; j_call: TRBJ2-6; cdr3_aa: CAISGTSSGANVLTF; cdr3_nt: TGTGCCATCAGTGGTACGAGCTCTGGGGCCAACGTCCTGACTTTC
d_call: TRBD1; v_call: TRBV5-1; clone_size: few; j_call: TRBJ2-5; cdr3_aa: CASSLSGTGGIQETQYF; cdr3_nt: TGCGCCAGCAGCTTGTCCGGGACAGGGGGAATCCAAGAGACCCAGTACTTC
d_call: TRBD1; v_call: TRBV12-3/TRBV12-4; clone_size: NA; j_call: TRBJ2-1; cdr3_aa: CASRTGREQFF; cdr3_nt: TGTGCCAGCAGGACAGGGCGTGAGCAGTTCTTC
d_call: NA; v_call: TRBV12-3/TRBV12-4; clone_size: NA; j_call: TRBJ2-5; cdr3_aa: CASSLRRGATPSEQYF; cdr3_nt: TGTGCCAGCAGTTTAAGGAGGGGGGCCACGCCGAGTGAGCAGTACTTC
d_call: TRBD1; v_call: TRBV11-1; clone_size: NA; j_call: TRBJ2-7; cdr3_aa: CASSFNRGNEQYF; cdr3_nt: TGTGCCAGCAGCTTTAACAGGGGGAACGAGCAGTACTTC
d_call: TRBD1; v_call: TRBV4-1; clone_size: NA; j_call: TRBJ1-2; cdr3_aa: CASSQGTGGGNYDYTF; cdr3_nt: TGCGCCAGCAGCCAAGGAACAGGGGGAGGGAACTATGACTACACCTTC
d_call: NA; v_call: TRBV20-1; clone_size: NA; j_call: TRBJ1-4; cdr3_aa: CSARTGPLNEKLFF; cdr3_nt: TGCAGTGCTCGCACCGGTCCGCTTAATGAAAAACTGTTTTTT
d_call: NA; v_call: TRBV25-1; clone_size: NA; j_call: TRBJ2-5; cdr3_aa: CASSESLAQETQYF; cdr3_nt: TGTGCCAGCAGTGAATCATTAGCCCAAGAGACCCAGTACTTC
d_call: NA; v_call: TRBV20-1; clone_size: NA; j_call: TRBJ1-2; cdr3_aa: CSATNARGENYGYTF; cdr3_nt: TGCAGTGCCACGAATGCCCGGGGTGAGAACTATGGCTACACCTTC
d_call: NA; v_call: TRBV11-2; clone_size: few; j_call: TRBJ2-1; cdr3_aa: CASTHEVGVHEQFF; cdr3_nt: TGTGCCAGCACCCACGAGGTCGGGGTCCATGAGCAGTTCTTC
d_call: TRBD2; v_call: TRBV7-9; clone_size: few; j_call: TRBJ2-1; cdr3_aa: CASRGTSVDEQFF; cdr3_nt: TGTGCCAGCAGGGGGACTAGCGTGGATGAGCAGTTCTTC
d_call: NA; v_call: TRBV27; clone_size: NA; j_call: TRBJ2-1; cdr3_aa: CASSFEGGYNEQFF; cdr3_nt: TGTGCCAGCAGTTTTGAGGGGGGTTACAATGAGCAGTTCTTC
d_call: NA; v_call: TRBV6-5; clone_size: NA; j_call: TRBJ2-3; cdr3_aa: CATAATDTQYF; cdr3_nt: TGTGCCACCGCGGCCACAGATACGCAGTATTTT
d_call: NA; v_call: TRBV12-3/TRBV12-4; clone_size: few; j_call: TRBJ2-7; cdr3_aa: CASSGGGDSYEQYF; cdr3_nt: TGTGCCAGCAGTGGGGGTGGGGACTCCTACGAGCAGTACTTC
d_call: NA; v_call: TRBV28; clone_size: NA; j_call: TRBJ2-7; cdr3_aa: CATDRGSSLTYEQYF; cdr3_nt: TGTGCCACCGATCGGGGGTCATCCCTCACCTACGAGCAGTACTTC
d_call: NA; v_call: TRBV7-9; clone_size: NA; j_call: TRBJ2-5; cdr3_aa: CASSLGSGFQETQYF; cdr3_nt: TGTGCCAGCAGCTTGGGGTCGGGCTTCCAAGAGACCCAGTACTTC
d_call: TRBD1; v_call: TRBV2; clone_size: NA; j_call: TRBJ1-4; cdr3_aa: CATGDRTNEKLFF; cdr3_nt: TGTGCCACTGGGGACAGAACTAATGAAAAACTGTTTTTT
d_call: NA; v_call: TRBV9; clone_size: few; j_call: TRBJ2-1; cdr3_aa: CASQLESPSYNEQFF; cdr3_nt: TGTGCCAGCCAGCTAGAGTCACCTTCCTACAATGAGCAGTTCTTC
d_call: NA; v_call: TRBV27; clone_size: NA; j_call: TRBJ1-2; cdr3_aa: CASSPGGVPNYGYTF; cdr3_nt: TGTGCCAGCAGTCCCGGGGGAGTTCCTAACTATGGCTACACCTTC
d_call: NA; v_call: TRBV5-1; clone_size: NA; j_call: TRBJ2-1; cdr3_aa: CASSAGTPVSSYNEQFF; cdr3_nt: TGCGCCAGCAGCGCGGGGACACCAGTTAGCTCCTACAATGAGCAGTTCTTC
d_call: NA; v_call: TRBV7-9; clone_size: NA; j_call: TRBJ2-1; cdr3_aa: CASSLDRQFPWNNEQFF; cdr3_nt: TGTGCCAGCAGCCTAGATCGGCAGTTCCCGTGGAACAATGAGCAGTTCTTC
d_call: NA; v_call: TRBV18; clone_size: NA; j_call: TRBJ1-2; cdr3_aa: CASSPPNPGAYGYTF; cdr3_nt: TGTGCCAGCTCACCACCCAATCCGGGGGCCTATGGCTACACCTTC
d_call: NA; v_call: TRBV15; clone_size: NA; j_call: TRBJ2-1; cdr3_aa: CATSRDLLGIVNYNEQFF; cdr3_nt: TGTGCCACCAGCAGAGATCTATTGGGAATAGTAAACTACAATGAGCAGTTCTTC
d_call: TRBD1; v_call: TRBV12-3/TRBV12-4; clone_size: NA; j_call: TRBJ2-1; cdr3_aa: CASGTGLRETQFF; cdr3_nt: TGTGCCAGTGGGACAGGGCTTCGGGAGACCCAGTTCTTC
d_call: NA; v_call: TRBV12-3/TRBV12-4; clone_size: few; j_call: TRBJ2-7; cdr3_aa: CASSLVIVFEQYF; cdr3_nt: TGTGCCAGCAGTTTAGTGATCGTTTTCGAGCAGTACTTC
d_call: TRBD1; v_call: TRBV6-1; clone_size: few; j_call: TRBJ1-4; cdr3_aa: CASSDRDRAATNEKLFF; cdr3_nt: TGTGCCAGCAGTGACCGGGACAGGGCTGCAACTAATGAAAAACTGTTTTTT
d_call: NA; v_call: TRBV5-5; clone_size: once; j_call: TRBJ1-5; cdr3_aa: CASSMDLGSNQPQHF; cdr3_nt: TGTGCCAGCAGCATGGACTTGGGGAGTAATCAGCCCCAGCATTTT
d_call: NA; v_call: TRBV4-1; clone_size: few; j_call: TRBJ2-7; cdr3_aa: CASSQVVLAYEQYF; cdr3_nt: TGCGCCAGCAGCCAAGTGGTTCTGGCCTACGAGCAGTACTTC
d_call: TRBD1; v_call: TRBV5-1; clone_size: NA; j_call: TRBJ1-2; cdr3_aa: CASSSQGAINYGYTF; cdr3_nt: TGCGCCAGCAGCTCGCAGGGGGCGATAAACTATGGCTACACCTTC
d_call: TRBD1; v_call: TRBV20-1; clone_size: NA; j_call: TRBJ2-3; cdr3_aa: CSAIGQGWVTDTQYF; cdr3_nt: TGCAGTGCTATCGGACAGGGATGGGTCACAGATACGCAGTATTTT
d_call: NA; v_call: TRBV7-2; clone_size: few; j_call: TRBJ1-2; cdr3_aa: CASSLEVANYGYTF; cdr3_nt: TGTGCCAGCAGCTTAGAGGTAGCTAACTATGGCTACACCTTC
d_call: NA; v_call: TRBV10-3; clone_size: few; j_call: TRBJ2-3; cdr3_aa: CATGPNTDTQYF; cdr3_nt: TGTGCCACGGGTCCTAACACAGATACGCAGTATTTT
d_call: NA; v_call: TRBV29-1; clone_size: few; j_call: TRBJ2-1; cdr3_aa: CSVEESKRRGDQFF; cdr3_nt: TGCAGCGTTGAAGAAAGCAAGCGGAGGGGGGATCAGTTCTTC
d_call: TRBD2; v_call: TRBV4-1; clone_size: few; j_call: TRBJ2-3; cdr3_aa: CASSHPGGSTDTQYF; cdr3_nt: TGCGCCAGCAGCCACCCGGGAGGGAGCACAGATACGCAGTATTTT
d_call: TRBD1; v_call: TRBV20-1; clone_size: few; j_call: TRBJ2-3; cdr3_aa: CSAPRQGTTEDTQYF; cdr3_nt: TGCAGTGCCCCAAGACAGGGGACCACAGAGGATACGCAGTATTTT
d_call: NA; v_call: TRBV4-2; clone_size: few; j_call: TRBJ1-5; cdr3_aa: CASSQWGATNQPQHF; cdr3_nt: TGTGCCAGCAGCCAATGGGGGGCGACCAATCAGCCCCAGCATTTT
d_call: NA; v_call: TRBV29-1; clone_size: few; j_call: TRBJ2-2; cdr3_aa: CSKSSGVPGELFF; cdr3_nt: TGCAGCAAGAGTTCGGGGGTCCCCGGGGAGCTGTTTTTT
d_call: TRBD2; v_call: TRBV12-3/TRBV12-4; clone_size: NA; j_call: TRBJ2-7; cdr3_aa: CASSIQWGTSGGSSYEQYF; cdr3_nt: TGTGCCAGCAGTATCCAGTGGGGGACTAGCGGGGGGAGCTCCTACGAGCAGTACTTC
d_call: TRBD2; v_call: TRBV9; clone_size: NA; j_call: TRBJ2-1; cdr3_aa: CASSVGPPSGRAEQFF; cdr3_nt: TGTGCCAGCAGCGTAGGGCCTCCTAGCGGGAGGGCAGAGCAGTTCTTC
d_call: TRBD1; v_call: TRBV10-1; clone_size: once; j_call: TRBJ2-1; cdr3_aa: CASKAVPGQNYNEQFF; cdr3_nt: TGCGCCAGCAAAGCAGTGCCGGGACAGAACTACAATGAGCAGTTCTTC
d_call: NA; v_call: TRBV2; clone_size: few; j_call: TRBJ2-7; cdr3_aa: CARELAGNSYEQYF; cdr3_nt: TGTGCCAGAGAACTGGCAGGGAACTCCTACGAGCAGTACTTC
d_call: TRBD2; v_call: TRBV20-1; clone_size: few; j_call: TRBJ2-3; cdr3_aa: CSAAGGLSTDTQYF; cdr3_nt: TGCAGTGCCGCGGGGGGCCTTAGCACAGATACGCAGTATTTT
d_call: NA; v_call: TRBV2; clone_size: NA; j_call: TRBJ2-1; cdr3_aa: CASSDRQDNEQFF; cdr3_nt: TGTGCCAGCAGTGACAGGCAGGACAATGAGCAGTTCTTC
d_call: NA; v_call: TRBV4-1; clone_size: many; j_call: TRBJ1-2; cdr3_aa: CASSQDSAANYGYTF; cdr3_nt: TGCGCCAGCAGCCAAGATAGTGCAGCTAACTATGGCTACACCTTC
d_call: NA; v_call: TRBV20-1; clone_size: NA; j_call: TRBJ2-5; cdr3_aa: CSASPVQGFVETQYF; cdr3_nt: TGCAGTGCTAGCCCGGTACAGGGTTTTGTAGAGACCCAGTACTTC